The 27 T cell receptor beta chains presented below share a single source sample, sequenced in a study of metastatic and nonmetastatic thyroid tumors. TCRdb re-clonotyped the PCR reads via MiXCR. Among around 26,000 clones listed, 10% to 15% were seen once. Every patient underwent thyroid surgery untreated. What was sequenced was blood. These receptors all stem from a female donor with papillary thyroid cancer or a benign thyroid nodule (not recorded which). Some clones in this sample may be carry-over from other donors' samples.

Judged by abundance, this clone is medium-sized. The rearrangement uses TRBV6-2 or TRBV6-3 and TRBJ2-3, with D unclear. The CDR3 sequence is 16 residues long. V was shortened by 6 bases and J by 0 bases, with 16 bases between the two germline ends. From germline, CDR1 is MNHEY and CDR2 SVGEGT. The CDR3 sequence: CASSYLRKTSTDTQYF. In nucleotides, the CDR3 is TGTGCCAGCAGCTACCTACGGAAAACTAGCACAGATACGCAGTATTTT.

This clone has just a few counts. This chain uses TRBV6-1 with TRBJ2-7, with D perhaps matching TRBD1 (5 bases). Per germline, CDR1 MNHNS and CDR2 SASEGT. This CDR3 comprises 11 residues. Trimming cost V 6 bases and J 6 bases, with 9 bases left between them. The CDR3 nucleotides read TGTGCCAGCAGCTGGGGCTCCGAGCAGTACTTC. Its translation: CASSWGSEQYF.

This clone showed up many times. V and J are TRBV18 and TRBJ2-6; no definite D call. The CDR3 has 15 amino acids. The V end was cut by 3 bases, the J end by 0 bases, with 6 bases between. Germline V gives CDR1 KGHSH, CDR2 LQKENI. CDR3 sequence (DNA): TGTGCCAGCTCACCGTCTATCTCTGGGGCCAACGTCCTGACTTTC. This codes for CASSPSISGANVLTF.

This clone was observed a handful of times. The CDR3 reads CASSLEYNEQFF. The CDR3, as DNA: TGTGCCAGCAGTTTAGAATACAATGAGCAGTTCTTC. V and J are TRBV6-2 or TRBV6-3 and TRBJ2-1; D unresolved. With 4 bases removed from V and 4 bases from J, the gap between germline ends came to 5 bases. The CDR3 runs to 12 residues. Germline loops: CDR1 MNHEY, CDR2 SVGEGT.

This clone was recorded many times. The V gene is TRBV3-1, the J gene TRBJ1-2, with D uncertain. The CDR3 has 13 residues. Between the trimmed V and J ends, which lost 3 bases and 5 bases, there was a span of 10 bases. Germline CDR1 and CDR2: LGHDT and YNNKEL (reference sequence). DNA for the CDR3: TGTGCCAGCAGCCACACTCTCGCGTATGGCTACACCTTC. Protein product: CASSHTLAYGYTF.

J is TRBJ2-1 and V is TRBV28; D is unclear. Trimming removed 7 bases from V and 5 bases from J, with 12 bases in between. The CDR3 loop spans 13 amino acids. Germline CDR1 is MDHEN and CDR2 is SYDVKM. CDR3 loop: CASIPIYDNEQFF. The CDR3, as DNA: TGTGCCAGCATCCCAATTTACGACAATGAGCAGTTCTTC.

This clone was counted at least ten times. The chain carries TRBV6-1 and TRBJ2-1; tentatively, D is TRBD2 (6 bases). CDR3 length: 16 residues. The V gene lost 7 bases and the J gene lost 4 bases, with 20 bases spanning the gap. Germline V gene data show CDR1 as MNHNS and CDR2 as SASEGT. The CDR3 loop reads CASNEAGFALYNEQFF. The CDR3 bases are TGTGCCAGCAATGAGGCGGGATTCGCCCTTTACAATGAGCAGTTCTTC.

As to this clone: This may arise from a read error, as a much more abundant clone is one base away. The chain combines TRBV27 with TRBJ1-5; 9 positions agree with TRBD1. V shed 8 bases and J 6 bases; nucleotides not matched to a gene: 8. The CDR3 totals 14 residues. CDR1 is MNHEY, CDR2 SMNVEV, per germline (reference sequence). As DNA, the CDR3 is TGTGCCAGCCCAAGGACAGGGGTCGGTCAGCCCCAGCATTTT. This encodes CASPRTGVGQPQHF.

There are a few counts of this clone. The same CDR3 is also encoded by other DNA sequences in this sample. The chain couples TRBV19 to TRBJ1-6, with D perhaps TRBD1 (5 bases). Germline CDR1 and CDR2: LNHDA and SQIVND (reference sequence). The CDR3 is 13 residues long. The V end lost 10 bases, the J end lost 16 bases, and 23 bases lay between the germline ends. The CDR3 coding sequence is TGTGCCACCTCCGGGACCTATAATTCGCCACTCCACTTT. Encoded protein: CATSGTYNSPLHF.

Ten or more counts support this clone. The rearrangement uses TRBV2 and TRBJ2-7, with D maybe TRBD1 (6 bases). This CDR3 contains 13 residues. The V end lost 7 bases, the J end lost 3 bases, and 13 bases lay between the germline ends. CDR1 SNHLY and CDR2 FYNNEI come from the germline V gene. The CDR3 loop is CASKRKQGYEQYF. Written as DNA, the CDR3 is TGTGCCAGCAAACGAAAACAGGGCTACGAGCAGTACTTC.

In its sample, this clone was seen many times. The rearrangement uses TRBV5-1 and TRBJ2-1; 8 nucleotides align to TRBD2. The germline CDR1 and CDR2 sequences are SGHRS and YFSETQ. V shed 0 bases, J shed 2 bases, and the junction held 4 bases outside the gene matches. The CDR3 runs 16 residues. The CDR3 loop is CASSLGLAIPYNEQFF. The DNA for the CDR3 is TGCGCCAGCAGCTTGGGACTAGCGATCCCCTACAATGAGCAGTTCTTC.

This clone was seen ten or more times. This chain joins TRBV18 and TRBJ2-2, with TRBD1 identical over 9 bases. CDR1 KGHSH and CDR2 LQKENI come from the germline V gene. V lost 1 base and J lost 6; bases outside the gene matches: 6. The CDR3 contains 16 residues. DNA for the CDR3: TGTGCCAGCTCACCACTTACAGGGGGCTCAGCCGGGGAGCTGTTTTTT. Translated, it gives CASSPLTGGSAGELFF.

The chain joins TRBV27 to TRBJ1-1, with no clear D. Trimming removed 3 bases from V and 1 base from J, with 12 bases in between. The CDR3 has 15 amino acids. Germline V gene sequence: CDR1 MNHEY, CDR2 SMNVEV (reference sequence). CDR3 sequence reads: CASSFASAGNTEAFF. The CDR3 nucleotides read TGTGCCAGCAGTTTCGCTTCGGCAGGGAACACTGAAGCTTTCTTT.

Comments on this clone: Since no conserved phenylalanine or tryptophan closes the CDR3, a read error is the likely cause. The J gene is TRBJ1-2, the V gene TRBV5-1, with D possibly TRBD1 on 6 matching bases. Trimming removed 2 bases at V and 7 bases at J, with 12 bases between. CDR1 and CDR2 (germline): SGHRS, YFSETQ. The CDR3 extends over 13 amino acids. This CDR3 is CASSFGQLFGYTV. In nucleotides, the CDR3 is TGCGCCAGCAGCTTCGGACAGTTATTTGGCTACACCGTC.

The chain has TRBV12-3 or TRBV12-4 and TRBJ2-1; D unclear. V was trimmed by 6 bases and J by 16 bases, leaving 22 bases between them. This CDR3 has 13 residues. CDR3 nucleotides: TGTGCCAGCAGCCTAAGGGCTGTTAATGAGCCTTTCTTC. Protein: CASSLRAVNEPFF.

This clone appeared many times. The identical CDR3 is also encoded by other nucleotide sequences in the sample. In DNA, the CDR3 is TGTGCCACTAGCGGAAACACCATATATTTT. The encoded protein is CATSGNTIYF. This chain links TRBV28 with TRBJ1-3; D is unresolved. The CDR3 covers 10 residues. Germline CDR1 reads MDHEN; CDR2 reads SYDVKM. The V gene lost 10 bases and the J gene lost 4 bases, with 5 bases spanning the gap.

Ten or more counts support this clone. The chain links TRBV24-1 to TRBJ2-7, with 9 bases lining up with TRBD2. The germline V gene has CDR1 KGHDR and CDR2 SFDVKD. The CDR3 is made up of 15 amino acids. V dropped 6 bases and J dropped 1; count of bases not matched to a gene: 6. DNA of the CDR3: TGTGCCACCAGTAGTTCCGCGGGAGGGTCCTACGAGCAGTACTTC. Translated, it gives CATSSSAGGSYEQYF.

This clone was detected many times. The chain has TRBV28 and TRBJ1-1; D ambiguous. V lost 3 bases and J lost 4, with 9 bases in between. Germline CDR1 MDHEN, CDR2 SYDVKM. CDR3 length equals 13 residues. The CDR3 region is CASSLWSATEAFF. DNA of the CDR3: TGTGCCAGCAGTTTGTGGTCAGCCACTGAAGCTTTCTTT.

The rearrangement links TRBV27 to TRBJ2-1; 16 bases align to TRBD2. The CDR3 is 18 residues long. From germline, CDR1 is MNHEY and CDR2 SMNVEV (reference sequence). V lost 2 bases and J lost 6; bases outside the gene matches: 7. Here the CDR3 reads CASSLVQGLAGGFNEQFF. DNA for the CDR3: TGTGCCAGCAGTTTAGTCCAGGGACTAGCGGGGGGGTTCAATGAGCAGTTCTTC.

This clone came up many times. CDR3 nucleotide sequence: TGTGCCAGCAGCTTTGGACAGGCCTCATACAATGAGCAGTTCTTC. Translating it yields CASSFGQASYNEQFF. The chain combines TRBV5-6 with TRBJ2-1; 7 nucleotides align to TRBD1. Germline CDR1 SGHDT, CDR2 YYEEEE. The ends lost 2 bases at V and 4 bases at J; junction bases unmatched: 6. This CDR3 contains 15 residues. Using reference TRBV5-6 and TRBJ2-1 for the parts outside the CDR3, the full variable domain is DAGVTQSPTHLIKTRGQQVTLRCSPKSGHDTVSWYQQALGQGPQFIFQYYEEEERQRGNFPDRFSGHQFPNYSSELNVNALLLGDSALYLCASSFGQASYNEQFFGPGTRLTVL.

The sample holds many counts of this clone. This rearrangement joins TRBV5-6 to TRBJ1-2; 9 bases map to TRBD1. Germline values: CDR1 SGHDT, CDR2 YYEEEE. Germline trimming cut 0 bases from V and 4 bases from J; bases unmatched to any gene: 4. This CDR3 has 15 amino acids. In nucleotides, the CDR3 is TGTGCCAGCAGCTTGGGACAGGGGGACGGCTATGGCTACACCTTC. This gives the protein CASSLGQGDGYGYTF.

This clone came up many times. The J gene is TRBJ2-7, the V gene TRBV14, with D unclear. From germline, CDR1 is SGHDN and CDR2 FVKESK. Deletions cut 7 bases from V and 3 bases from J, with 25 bases between. The CDR3 is made up of 17 amino acids. Written as DNA, the CDR3 is TGTGCCAGCACCACTCCCGGACGGATTCCTACTAACTACGAGCAGTACTTC. This translates into CASTTPGRIPTNYEQYF.

This clone was counted at least ten times. This same CDR3 is encoded by further DNA sequences in the sample. This chain connects TRBV7-9 to TRBJ2-7; D is undetermined. CDR1 SEHNR and CDR2 FQNEAQ come from the germline V gene (reference sequence). V was pared by 1 base and J by 5 bases, with 12 bases between. There are 14 residues in the CDR3. The CDR3 coding sequence is TGTGCCAGCAGCTTAGGTGGTTTTCCAGACGAGCAGTACTTC. Amino acid sequence: CASSLGGFPDEQYF.

This clone was observed many times. V is TRBV9 and J is TRBJ1-3; D gene unclear. CDR3 length: 14 amino acids. V was cut by 3 bases and J by 2 bases, with 9 bases left in between. Germline-derived CDR1 and CDR2 are SGDLS and YYNGEE. The CDR3 reads CASSAQNAGNTIYF. Written as DNA, the CDR3 is TGTGCCAGCAGCGCACAGAACGCTGGAAACACCATATATTTT.

This chain joins TRBV5-1 and TRBJ2-7; TRBD2 matches at 10 bases. This CDR3 has 15 amino acids. Germline values: CDR1 SGHRS, CDR2 YFSETQ. Trimming cost V 0 bases and J 6 bases; bases outside gene matches: 6. CDR3 in amino acids: CASSLALAGVAEQYF. The CDR3 DNA reads as TGCGCCAGCAGCTTGGCTCTAGCGGGAGTTGCCGAGCAGTACTTC. The full variable domain, its missing parts supplied by reference TRBV5-1 and TRBJ2-7, is KAGVTQTPRYLIKTRGQQVTLSCSPISGHRSVSWYQQTPGQGLQFLFEYFSETQRNKGNFPGRFSGRQFSNSRSEMNVSTLELGDSALYLCASSLALAGVAEQYFGPGTRLTVT.

This clone rates as medium-sized. The rearrangement links TRBV27 to TRBJ2-3; the match to TRBD1 covers 8 bases. V shed 1 base, J shed 1 base, and the junction held 4 bases outside the gene matches. Germline CDR1 and CDR2: MNHEY and SMNVEV (reference sequence). CDR3 length equals 16 residues. The CDR3 nucleotides read TGTGCCAGCAGTTTATGGCAGGGGGCTGGCACAGATACGCAGTATTTT. Translating gives CASSLWQGAGTDTQYF.

This clone was counted at least ten times. The genes are TRBV11-3 and TRBJ2-3; tentatively, D is TRBD2 (6 bases). V gave up 3 bases and J gave up 3 bases, with 7 bases separating them. There are 13 residues in the CDR3. Per germline, CDR1 SGHNT and CDR2 YENEEA. CDR3 sequence reads: CASSLGGTDTQYF. DNA of the CDR3: TGTGCCAGCAGCTTGGGGGGTACAGATACGCAGTATTTT.